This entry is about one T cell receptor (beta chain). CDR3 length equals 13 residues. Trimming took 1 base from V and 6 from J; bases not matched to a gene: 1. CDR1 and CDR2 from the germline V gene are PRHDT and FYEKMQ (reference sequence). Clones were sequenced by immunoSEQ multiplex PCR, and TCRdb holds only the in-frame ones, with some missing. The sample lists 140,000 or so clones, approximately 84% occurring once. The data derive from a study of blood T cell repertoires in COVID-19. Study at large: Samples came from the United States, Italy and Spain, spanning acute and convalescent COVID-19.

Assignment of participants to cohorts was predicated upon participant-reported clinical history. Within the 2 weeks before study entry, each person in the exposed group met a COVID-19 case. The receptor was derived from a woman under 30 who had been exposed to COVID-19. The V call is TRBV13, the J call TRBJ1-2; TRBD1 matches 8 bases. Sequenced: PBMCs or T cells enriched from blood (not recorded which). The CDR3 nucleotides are TGTGCCAGCAGCTTAGCAGGGGGCAATGGCTACACCTTC. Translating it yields CASSLAGGNGYTF.